One and the same sample provided the 5 T cell receptor beta chains below, sequenced in a study of CD8 T cells in Susac syndrome. Random hexamers served to reverse transcribe about 0.5 to 1 ug RNA. TCRdb re-called the immunoSEQ multiplex PCR reads through MiXCR, storing one row per CDR3 protein. The sample holds some 260,000 distinct CDR3 sequences; about 88% are singletons and the top ten take about 0.11%. What was sequenced was CD8+ T cells from PBMCs. The receptors were gathered from a human donor with multiple sclerosis.

This clonotype was counted a few times. The chain links TRBV9 to TRBJ2-7; a weak D match, TRBD1 (6 bases). Trimming shortened V by 7 bases and J by 7 bases, and 12 bases separated the two germline ends. Germline V gene sequence: CDR1 SGDLS, CDR2 YYNGEE. CDR3 length: 11 residues. DNA for the CDR3: TGTGCCAGCGGAGAGGGGGAAGAGCAGTACTTC. Its protein product is CASGEGEEQYF.

This clonotype was seen only a few times. The chain employs TRBV7-9 and TRBJ2-1, with 7 bases lining up with TRBD2. Germline CDR1 SEHNR, CDR2 FQNEAQ (reference sequence). This CDR3 comprises 13 residues. V trimming: 5 bases; J trimming: 8 bases; junction bases outside the gene matches: 6. In DNA, the CDR3 is TGTGCCAGCAGCCCCTATCTAGCGGATGAGCAGTTCTTC. It translates to CASSPYLADEQFF.

The CDR3 here is CASRLLHLAGDNEQFF. The CDR3 coding sequence is TGTGCCAGCAGATTGCTCCATCTAGCGGGAGACAATGAGCAGTTCTTC. The gene calls are TRBV28 and TRBJ2-1; 10 bases map to TRBD2. Germline values: CDR1 MDHEN, CDR2 SYDVKM. The CDR3 totals 16 residues. V shed 6 bases and J 5 bases; nucleotides not matched to a gene: 10.

This clonotype appeared once. V gene TRBV18 combines with J gene TRBJ2-2, with D unresolved. Germline CDR1 and CDR2: KGHSH and LQKENI. The CDR3 has 17 residues. The V end lost 0 bases, the J end lost 0 bases, and 11 bases lay between the germline ends. The CDR3 DNA is TGTGCCAGCTCACCACCCACTTCCACGGCGAACACCGGGGAGCTGTTTTTT. Protein: CASSPPTSTANTGELFF.

The rearrangement links TRBV10-3 to TRBJ2-6, with TRBD1 identical over 8 bases. The ends lost 7 bases at V and 0 bases at J; junction bases unmatched: 8. The CDR3 sequence is 17 residues long. Germline V gene sequence: CDR1 ENHRY, CDR2 SYGVKD. The CDR3 DNA reads as TGTGCCATCAAGGGGACAGGTGATCTCTCTGGGGCCAACGTCCTGACTTTC. Protein product: CAIKGTGDLSGANVLTF.